Sequencing of this T cell receptor (beta chain) was carried out in a study of blood T cell repertoires in COVID-19. The wider study: Acute and convalescent COVID-19 samples came from the United States, Italy and Spain.

How the authors handled the data: From reference gene primer amplification, estimates of nucleated cell counts were derived. Assay used: immunoSEQ multiplex PCR; TCRdb lists only in-frame clones, some missing. The V and J calls and clone size were taken over from that table, and D and trimming were inferred from the DNA. The data show about 180,000 clones, approximately 92% seen once. V lost 3 bases and J lost 5, with 10 bases in between. The CDR3 runs to 13 residues. Germline values: CDR1 LNHDA, CDR2 SQIVND (reference sequence). Sequenced sample: PBMCs or T cells enriched from blood (not recorded which). This TCR derives from a woman aged 40 to 50 with acute COVID-19. The chain is built from TRBV19 and TRBJ2-5; D is unclear. The DNA of the CDR3 is TGTGCCAGTAGTATCTTTAGTCGTGAGACCCAGTACTTC. Translating it yields CASSIFSRETQYF.